The 15 T cell receptor beta chains below come from one sample, sequenced in a study of CD8 T cells in ankylosing spondylitis. MiXCR was run by TCRdb on the 5' RACE reads, yielding one entry per CDR3 protein. Here the sample spans roughly 700,000 distinct CDR3 sequences, roughly 19% being singletons. No antigen has been identified for these receptors. The study, taken as a whole, reports: A motif of eight or nine highly homologous TCR beta variants was seen as apparently characteristic of ankylosing spondylitis blood.

Sample: blood, either unsorted or a sorted T cell fraction (not recorded which). The receptor set was obtained from a male donor with ankylosing spondylitis.

The genes are TRBV5-1 and TRBJ2-5; 12 bases fit TRBD1. This CDR3 is built from 16 residues. The junction had 8 bases not matched to a gene; V was cut back by 4 bases and J by 4 bases. Germline V lookup: CDR1 SGHRS, CDR2 YFSETQ. The CDR3 loop is CASSTTGQGARETQYF. The CDR3 nucleotides are TGCGCCAGCAGCACTACGGGACAGGGGGCCCGAGAGACCCAGTACTTC.

The chain joins TRBV6-1 to TRBJ1-3; D remains ambiguous. The V end was cut by 5 bases, the J end by 2 bases, with 25 bases between. CDR1 and CDR2 from the germline V gene are MNHNS and SASEGT. CDR3 size: 19 residues. CDR3 region: CASSPTVGSIQSTGNTIYF. The CDR3 DNA sequence: TGTGCCAGCAGTCCGACGGTAGGGAGTATCCAGAGTACTGGAAACACCATATATTTT.

CDR3 residues: CASSLDTFNAVDEQFF. CDR3 sequence (DNA): TGTGCCAGCAGCTTAGACACATTCAACGCGGTGGATGAGCAGTTCTTC. The chain recombines TRBV7-9 with TRBJ2-1; D remains ambiguous. This CDR3 has 16 amino acids. Trimming removed 1 base at V and 8 bases at J, with 18 bases between. Germline values: CDR1 SEHNR, CDR2 FQNEAQ (reference sequence).

The V gene is TRBV7-2, the J gene TRBJ2-1; maybe TRBD2 (6 bases). The germline V gene encodes CDR1 SGHTA and CDR2 FQGNSA. This CDR3 is 12 amino acids long. Trimming left V 2 bases short and J 9 bases short, with 8 bases between. The CDR3 bases are TGTGCCAGCAGCTTATGGGACTCTGAGCAGTTCTTC. As protein: CASSLWDSEQFF. The full variable domain, in which reference TRBV7-2 and TRBJ2-1 provide the parts outside the CDR3, is GAGVSQSPSNKVTEKGKDVELRCDPISGHTALYWYRQSLGQGLEFLIYFQGNSAPDKSGLPSDRFSAERTGGSVSTLTIQRTQQEDSAVYLCASSLWDSEQFFGPGTRLTVL.

The chain employs TRBV7-8 and TRBJ2-1; 10 bases agree with TRBD2. V gave up 0 bases and J gave up 4 bases; unmatched junction bases: 3. The CDR3 is made up of 16 amino acids. CDR1 and CDR2 from the germline V gene are SGHVS and FQNEAQ. CDR3 amino acids: CASSLAVAGGYNEQFF. CDR3 nucleotides: TGTGCCAGCAGCTTAGCAGTAGCGGGGGGTTACAATGAGCAGTTCTTC.

V usage is TRBV11-2 and J usage is TRBJ2-7, with 8 positions matching TRBD1. The J segment lost 4 bases and the V segment lost 6 bases, leaving 5 bases of the junction unmatched. Germline CDR1 and CDR2: SGHAT and FQNNGV. The CDR3 runs 13 residues. Here the CDR3 DNA reads TGTGCCAGCAGGTCTACAGGGGGTTACGAGCAGTACTTC. Translating gives CASRSTGGYEQYF.

The chain employs TRBV4-3 and TRBJ2-5, with D perhaps matching TRBD1 (6 bases). The germline V gene has CDR1 LGHNA and CDR2 YSLEER. CDR3 length: 15 amino acids. Trimming stripped 4 bases from V and 2 bases from J, with 14 bases between. CDR3 in DNA: TGCGCCAGCAGCCGACAGGTCGGGATGCAAGAGACCCAGTACTTC. This encodes CASSRQVGMQETQYF.

This clonotype appeared a few times. DNA for the CDR3: TGTGCCATCAGTGTTCGGGGGGGCAAGTCCAATGAGCAGTTCTTC. It is translated as CAISVRGGKSNEQFF. The genes are TRBV10-3 and TRBJ2-1, with 8 bases identical to TRBD2. In germline, CDR1 is ENHRY, CDR2 SYGVKD. The CDR3 extends over 15 amino acids. J lost 6 bases, V lost 4 bases, and 8 bases had no gene match.

This clonotype turned up a few times. Its ends do not fully match the called genes, so a read error is possible. V is TRBV27 and J is TRBJ2-7; 7 bases align to TRBD1. Germline-derived CDR1 and CDR2 are MNHEY and SMNVEV (reference sequence). The CDR3 extends over 14 amino acids. CDR3: CASSPGQNYYAQYF. CDR3 sequence (DNA): TGTGCCAGCAGTCCGGGACAGAACTACTACGCGCAGTACTTC.

This chain uses TRBV7-2 with TRBJ1-3; D is uncertain. V was shortened by 1 base and J by 10 bases, with 17 bases between the two germline ends. Per the germline V gene, CDR1 is SGHTA and CDR2 is FQGNSA. This CDR3 region has 15 residues. CDR3 nucleotide sequence: TGTGCCAGCAGCTTAGGACCGGTGAATTCTAGGACCATATATTTT. It specifies CASSLGPVNSRTIYF.

V and J are TRBV9 and TRBJ2-3; no reliable D call. The CDR3 has 14 residues. The ends were cut back, 0 bases at V and 5 bases at J, with 10 bases in the middle. CDR1 SGDLS and CDR2 YYNGEE come from the germline V gene. The DNA of the CDR3 is TGTGCCAGCAGCGTAGAAGGGTCTAAAGATACGCAGTATTTT. Encoded protein: CASSVEGSKDTQYF.

The CDR3 coding sequence is TGTGCCAGCAGCGCCAGACTAGCGGGGGATACAGATACGCAGTATTTT. Its protein is CASSARLAGDTDTQYF. The chain couples TRBV7-9 to TRBJ2-3, with 12 positions matching TRBD2. CDR3 length: 16 amino acids. Germline CDR1 and CDR2: SEHNR and FQNEAQ (reference sequence). V lost 5 bases and J lost 3; bases outside the gene matches: 6.

This clonotype came up a few times. The rearrangement links TRBV6-5 to TRBJ2-3; no reliable D call. Trimming took 1 base from V and 3 from J, leaving 5 bases between them. Germline CDR1 reads MNHEY; CDR2 reads SVGAGI. This CDR3 region has 13 residues. The CDR3 coding sequence is TGTGCCAGCAGTTACTGGTTAACAGATACGCAGTATTTT. Protein sequence: CASSYWLTDTQYF.

This clonotype has more than one count but fewer than ten. The chain couples TRBV28 to TRBJ1-2; tentative D call: TRBD1 (6 bases). The germline V and J ends were trimmed by 5 bases and 7 bases, with 11 bases remaining between them. Germline V gene data show CDR1 as MDHEN and CDR2 as SYDVKM. The CDR3 consists of 12 residues. CDR3 loop: CASSPRTVGYTF. The DNA for the CDR3 is TGTGCCAGCAGTCCCCGGACAGTTGGCTACACCTTC.

The chain combines TRBV20-1 with TRBJ2-5, with TRBD2 matching over 7 bases. The germline CDR1 and CDR2 sequences are DFQATT and SNEGSKA (reference sequence). The CDR3 has 18 amino acids. V dropped 4 bases and J dropped 1; count of bases not matched to a gene: 18. The CDR3 nucleotides are TGCAGTGCTACCACAGCGGGATCGATACGATCGGGCCAAGAGACCCAGTACTTC. Residues: CSATTAGSIRSGQETQYF.